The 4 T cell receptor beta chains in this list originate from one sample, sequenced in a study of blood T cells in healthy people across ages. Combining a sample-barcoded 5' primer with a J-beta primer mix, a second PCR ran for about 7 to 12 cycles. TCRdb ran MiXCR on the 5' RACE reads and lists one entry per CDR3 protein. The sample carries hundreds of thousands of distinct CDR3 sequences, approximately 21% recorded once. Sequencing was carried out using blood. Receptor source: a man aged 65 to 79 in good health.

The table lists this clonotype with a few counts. The CDR3 is CASSPQPSSYNEQFF. The CDR3, as DNA: TGTGCCAGCTCACCCCAGCCTAGCTCCTACAATGAGCAGTTCTTC. The chain couples TRBV18 to TRBJ2-1; D gene unclear. The V end was cut by 3 bases, the J end by 0 bases, with 9 bases between. The germline gives CDR1 KGHSH, CDR2 LQKENI. The length of the CDR3 is 15 residues.

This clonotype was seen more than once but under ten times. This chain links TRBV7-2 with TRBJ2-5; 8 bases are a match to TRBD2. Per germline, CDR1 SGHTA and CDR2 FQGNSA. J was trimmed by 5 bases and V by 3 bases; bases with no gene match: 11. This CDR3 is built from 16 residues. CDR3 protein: CASSLDSGMTGETQYF. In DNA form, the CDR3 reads TGTGCCAGCAGCTTGGATAGCGGGATGACCGGGGAGACCCAGTACTTC.

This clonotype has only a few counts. CDR3 loop: CASSGDSNDSYTF. The CDR3 DNA is TGTGCCAGCAGTGGCGACAGCAACGACAGCTACACCTTC. The rearrangement links TRBV6-5 to TRBJ1-2, with D maybe TRBD1 (5 bases). V was cut by 5 bases and J by 9 bases, with 16 bases left in between. Germline V gene lookup returns CDR1 MNHEY and CDR2 SVGAGI. The CDR3 consists of 13 residues.

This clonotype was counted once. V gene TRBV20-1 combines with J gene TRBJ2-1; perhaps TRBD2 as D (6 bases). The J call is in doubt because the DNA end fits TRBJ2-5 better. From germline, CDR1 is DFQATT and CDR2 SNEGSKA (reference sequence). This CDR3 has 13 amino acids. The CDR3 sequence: CSARKAGSETQYF. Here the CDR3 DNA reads TGCAGTGCTAGAAAGGCGGGATCGGAGACCCAGTACTTC.